The 30 T cell receptor beta chains below all came from one sample that was sequenced in a study of cytomegalovirus exposure and HLA in healthy donors. A multiplex PCR was run with 60 Vbeta primers and 13 Jbeta primers. Using immunoSEQ multiplex PCR, the repertoire was profiled, and TCRdb retains in-frame clones only, with some absent. The table records approximately 120,000 clones, 80% of them present only once. Input material: PBMCs. Every receptor here comes from a man aged 25 to 40 in good health and CMV-seropositive.

DNA of the CDR3: TGTGCCAGCAGTGAAGAATTGGTGAGGGTAGATACGCAGTATTTT. It yields the protein CASSEELVRVDTQYF. This chain uses TRBV2 with TRBJ2-3, with D maybe TRBD2 (5 bases). From germline, CDR1 is SNHLY and CDR2 FYNNEI. V gave up 1 base and J gave up 5 bases, with 13 bases separating them. The length of the CDR3 is 15 residues.

This clone occurred a few times. The J gene is TRBJ2-7, the V gene TRBV7-8; 8 bases line up with TRBD1. J lost 2 bases, V lost 5 bases, and 5 bases had no gene match. Germline V gives CDR1 SGHVS, CDR2 FQNEAQ. There are 14 residues in the CDR3. The DNA of the CDR3 is TGTGCCAGCAGCAGAGGACAGGGTCCCTACGAGCAGTACTTC. Translation: CASSRGQGPYEQYF.

The V and J genes are TRBV11-2 and TRBJ2-5; D gene ambiguous. Looked up from germline, CDR1 is SGHAT and CDR2 is FQNNGV. V was trimmed by 4 bases and J by 1 base, leaving 10 bases between them. The CDR3 loop spans 14 amino acids. The chain's CDR3 is CASSSEQTQETQYF. Here the CDR3 DNA reads TGTGCCAGCAGCTCGGAACAGACCCAAGAGACCCAGTACTTC.

This clone was detected only a few times. The V gene is TRBV19, the J gene TRBJ1-6; TRBD1 agrees at 7 bases. CDR1 LNHDA and CDR2 SQIVND come from the germline V gene (reference sequence). V lost 6 bases, J lost 8 bases, and 7 bases stayed unmatched. This CDR3 is built from 14 residues. CDR3 sequence reads: CASSPGGFDSPLHF. Written as DNA, the CDR3 is TGTGCCAGTAGCCCAGGGGGTTTCGATTCACCCCTCCACTTT.

The chain employs TRBV25-1 and TRBJ1-1; unclear D gene. Trimming left V 3 bases short and J 0 bases short, with 8 bases between. CDR1 is MGHDK, CDR2 SYGVNS, per germline. This CDR3 spans 14 amino acids. The CDR3: CASSDETLNTEAFF. The DNA of the CDR3 is TGTGCCAGCAGTGACGAGACACTGAACACTGAAGCTTTCTTT.

The genes are TRBV19 and TRBJ2-1, with TRBD2 identical over 7 bases. CDR1 LNHDA and CDR2 SQIVND come from the germline V gene (reference sequence). Losses at the gene ends were 3 bases for V and 5 bases for J; bases not matched to a gene: 4. This CDR3 contains 14 residues. The chain's CDR3 is CASSIGLDDNEQFF. The CDR3 bases are TGTGCCAGTAGTATCGGACTAGACGACAATGAGCAGTTCTTC. Filled out from reference TRBV19 and TRBJ2-1, the complete variable domain reads DGGITQSPKYLFRKEGQNVTLSCEQNLNHDAMYWYRQDPGQGLRLIYYSQIVNDFQKGDIAEGYSVSREKKESFPLTVTSAQKNPTAFYLCASSIGLDDNEQFFGPGTRLTVL.

The chain links TRBV29-1 to TRBJ1-2; D is possibly TRBD1 (6 bases). This CDR3 contains 13 residues. Germline CDR1 and CDR2: SQVTM and ANQGSEA. The V gene lost 6 bases and the J gene lost 1 base, with 12 bases spanning the gap. The CDR3 loop is CSVDSSFNYGYTF. CDR3 sequence (DNA): TGCAGCGTGGACAGTTCTTTTAACTATGGCTACACCTTC.

The chain has TRBV11-2 and TRBJ1-1; 8 bases map to TRBD1. This CDR3 contains 14 residues. Germline CDR1 and CDR2: SGHAT and FQNNGV. The ends lost 5 bases at V and 5 bases at J; junction bases unmatched: 7. The CDR3 coding sequence is TGTGCCAGCAGCCCCAGGGGGCAGGGTACTGAAGCTTTCTTT. Translating gives CASSPRGQGTEAFF.

This chain joins TRBV7-3 and TRBJ2-1, with D maybe TRBD2 (5 bases). The CDR3 sequence is 13 residues long. Germline V lookup: CDR1 SGHTA, CDR2 FQGTGA. Trimming shortened V by 2 bases and J by 6 bases, and 8 bases separated the two germline ends. CDR3 residues: CASSLGSFNEQFF. DNA of the CDR3: TGTGCCAGCAGCTTAGGGAGTTTCAATGAGCAGTTCTTC. Supplemented by reference TRBV7-3 and TRBJ2-1, the full variable domain reads GAGVSQTPSNKVTEKGKYVELRCDPISGHTALYWYRQSLGQGPEFLIYFQGTGAADDSGLPNDRFFAVRPEGSVSTLKIQRTERGDSAVYLCASSLGSFNEQFFGPGTRLTVL.

The chain combines TRBV6-5 with TRBJ2-1; 12 bases agree with TRBD2. CDR1 and CDR2 (germline): MNHEY, SVGAGI. V shed 4 bases, J shed 2 bases, and the junction held 3 bases outside the gene matches. The CDR3 totals 16 residues. The chain's CDR3 is CASSFRLAGAYNEQFF. DNA of the CDR3: TGTGCCAGCAGTTTTCGACTAGCGGGGGCCTACAATGAGCAGTTCTTC.

The chain carries TRBV12-5 and TRBJ2-7, with 8 bases matching TRBD1. V lost 1 base, J lost 5 bases, and 7 bases stayed unmatched. The CDR3 contains 15 residues. CDR1 is LGHNT, CDR2 FRNRAP, per germline. The CDR3 DNA follows: TGTGCTAGTGGTTTGGCGACAGGGGTGAGGAACGAGCAGTACTTC. Protein product: CASGLATGVRNEQYF.

V usage is TRBV25-1 and J usage is TRBJ2-1, with a tentative D call TRBD1 (5 bases). V dropped 1 base and J dropped 5 bases, with 12 bases sitting between them. Germline-derived CDR1 and CDR2 are MGHDK and SYGVNS. The CDR3 is made up of 15 amino acids. The CDR3 region is CASSEFPDSNNEQFF. The DNA for the CDR3 is TGTGCCAGCAGTGAATTCCCAGACAGTAACAATGAGCAGTTCTTC. Based on the CDR3 plus reference TRBV25-1 and TRBJ2-1, the full variable domain is EADIYQTPRYLVIGTGKKITLECSQTMGHDKMYWYQQDPGMELHLIHYSYGVNSTEKGDLSSESTVSRIRTEHFPLTLESARPSHTSQYLCASSEFPDSNNEQFFGPGTRLTVL.

The J gene is TRBJ2-7, the V gene TRBV5-1; no clear D. The CDR3 length is 14 residues. V was trimmed by 2 bases and J by 0 bases, leaving 9 bases between them. Germline CDR1 and CDR2: SGHRS and YFSETQ. The CDR3 nucleotides read TGCGCCAGCAGCTTACGCCTGAGCTCCTACGAGCAGTACTTC. Translation gives CASSLRLSSYEQYF.

J is TRBJ2-3 and V is TRBV6-5; D unresolved. This CDR3 is built from 12 residues. CDR1 is MNHEY, CDR2 SVGAGI, per germline. V gave up 0 bases and J gave up 6 bases, with 4 bases separating them. CDR3 loop: CASSYSRDTQYF. The CDR3 DNA follows: TGTGCCAGCAGTTACTCGAGGGATACGCAGTATTTT.

The CDR3 is CATSRDGQGAVLAFF. The CDR3 DNA follows: TGTGCCACCAGCAGAGACGGACAGGGGGCTGTTTTGGCTTTCTTT. This chain uses TRBV15 with TRBJ1-1; 11 bases agree with TRBD1. The V gene's germline CDR1 is LNHNV and CDR2 YYDKDF (reference sequence). The CDR3 covers 15 residues. With 0 bases clipped from V and 11 bases from J, the junction kept 8 bases outside the gene matches.

The V and J genes are TRBV6-6 and TRBJ1-6; D ambiguous. V was clipped by 2 bases and J by 7 bases, with 3 bases between them. From germline, CDR1 is MNHNY and CDR2 SVGAGI (reference sequence). This CDR3 contains 12 residues. CDR3 residues: CASSYENSPLHF. CDR3 coding DNA: TGTGCCAGCAGTTACGAGAATTCACCCCTCCACTTT.

V gene TRBV7-9 combines with J gene TRBJ1-4; a weak D match, TRBD1 (6 bases). V was shortened by 1 base and J by 1 base, with 7 bases between the two germline ends. The CDR3 consists of 15 residues. CDR1 SEHNR and CDR2 FQNEAQ come from the germline V gene (reference sequence). This CDR3 is CASSLVGGTNEKLFF. DNA for the CDR3: TGTGCCAGCAGCTTAGTAGGGGGAACTAATGAAAAACTGTTTTTT.

The chain combines TRBV18 with TRBJ1-5; 7 positions agree with TRBD1. This CDR3 region has 14 residues. V gave up 6 bases and J gave up 2 bases; unmatched junction bases: 4. Germline CDR1 KGHSH, CDR2 LQKENI. The CDR3 sequence is CASSPTGGNQPQHF. The DNA of the CDR3 is TGTGCCAGCTCGCCCACAGGGGGCAATCAGCCCCAGCATTTT.

The J gene is TRBJ1-1, the V gene TRBV7-6; the D is unclear. The V gene's germline CDR1 is SGHVS and CDR2 FNYEAQ. The CDR3 has 14 residues. V lost 5 bases, J lost 4 bases, and 14 bases lay in between. Here the CDR3 reads CASSPRHEGTEAFF. The CDR3 DNA sequence: TGTGCCAGCAGCCCGCGGCACGAGGGCACTGAAGCTTTCTTT.

The rearrangement links TRBV4-1 to TRBJ1-6; possible D gene TRBD1, 5 bases. The length of the CDR3 is 16 residues. V was clipped by 4 bases and J by 7 bases, with 17 bases between them. The V gene's germline CDR1 is MGHRA and CDR2 YSYEKL. The CDR3 sequence is CASSPIGREGNSPLHF. CDR3 sequence (DNA): TGCGCCAGCAGCCCCATCGGAAGGGAGGGGAATTCACCCCTCCACTTT.

V gene TRBV7-9 combines with J gene TRBJ1-6; D is unclear. The CDR3 runs to 13 residues. CDR1 and CDR2 from the germline V gene are SEHNR and FQNEAQ (reference sequence). V lost 1 base to trimming and J lost 8 bases, with 6 bases between them. In DNA form, the CDR3 reads TGTGCCAGCAGCTTAGTTACGGATTCACCCCTCCACTTT. It encodes CASSLVTDSPLHF.

This chain links TRBV6-5 with TRBJ1-1; D is unclear. With 7 bases removed from V and 0 bases from J, the gap between germline ends came to 9 bases. Per germline, CDR1 MNHEY and CDR2 SVGAGI. The CDR3 loop spans 13 amino acids. The CDR3 DNA sequence: TGTGCCAGCACCAAATACATGAACACTGAAGCTTTCTTT. Protein: CASTKYMNTEAFF.

The genes are TRBV19 and TRBJ1-5; 9 bases map to TRBD1. CDR1 and CDR2 (germline): LNHDA, SQIVND (reference sequence). The CDR3 loop spans 15 amino acids. The junction had 7 bases not matched to a gene; V was cut back by 3 bases and J by 7 bases. The CDR3 bases are TGTGCCAGTAGTATGGGGACAGGGTTGGACCAGCCCCAGCATTTT. This codes for CASSMGTGLDQPQHF.

The V call is TRBV18, the J call TRBJ1-2; no reliable D call. CDR1 KGHSH and CDR2 LQKENI come from the germline V gene. V shed 2 bases and J shed 4 bases, with 14 bases lying between them. The CDR3 is made up of 15 amino acids. CDR3 nucleotides: TGTGCCAGCTCACCAACCAGCGCCTGGTCCTATGGCTACACCTTC. Encoded protein: CASSPTSAWSYGYTF.

The chain joins TRBV13 to TRBJ1-1; D might be TRBD1 (5 bases). The CDR3 spans 14 residues. Germline loops: CDR1 PRHDT, CDR2 FYEKMQ (reference sequence). Trimming pared 4 bases from V and 4 bases from J, leaving 13 bases between. The CDR3 is CASSSQGILTEAFF. The CDR3 coding sequence is TGTGCCAGCAGCTCGCAGGGCATACTCACTGAAGCTTTCTTT.

CDR3 sequence (DNA): TGTGCCAGCAGTGGGTTAGGGGGGGCCGATGAGCAGTTCTTC. It is translated as CASSGLGGADEQFF. The J gene is TRBJ2-1, the V gene TRBV6-1; a weak D match, TRBD2 (7 bases). The CDR3 contains 14 residues. Trimming cost V 4 bases and J 8 bases, with 15 bases left between them. Looked up from germline, CDR1 is MNHNS and CDR2 is SASEGT.

This rearrangement joins TRBV10-3 to TRBJ1-4; no reliable D call. The CDR3 loop spans 16 amino acids. Trimming stripped 3 bases from V and 6 bases from J, with 17 bases between. Germline CDR1 ENHRY, CDR2 SYGVKD. CDR3 in DNA: TGTGCCATCAGTGACTCCTTCCGGGGTTTGGATGAAAAACTGTTTTTT. Amino acid sequence: CAISDSFRGLDEKLFF.

CDR3 loop: CASSYSHGTSRAEAFF. Written as DNA, the CDR3 is TGTGCCAGCAGTTACTCTCACGGGACATCGAGGGCTGAAGCTTTCTTT. The chain links TRBV6-5 to TRBJ1-1, with TRBD1 as a possible D gene (6 bases). V gave up 0 bases and J gave up 6 bases, with 17 bases separating them. This CDR3 region has 16 residues. CDR1 is MNHEY, CDR2 SVGAGI, per germline.

The J gene is TRBJ1-4, the V gene TRBV5-1, with D uncertain. V was shortened by 0 bases and J by 0 bases, with 6 bases between the two germline ends. This CDR3 is built from 15 residues. The V gene's germline CDR1 is SGHRS and CDR2 YFSETQ. The CDR3 DNA is TGCGCCAGCAGCTTGGACTACGCAACTAATGAAAAACTGTTTTTT. Protein sequence: CASSLDYATNEKLFF.

The chain links TRBV7-8 to TRBJ1-5, with D uncertain. CDR1 and CDR2 from the germline V gene are SGHVS and FQNEAQ. V was pared by 5 bases and J by 10 bases, with 18 bases between. This CDR3 comprises 14 residues. The CDR3 bases are TGTGCCAGCAGCCTAACGAGGGCGGCCCTCCCCCAGCATTTT. Translated: CASSLTRAALPQHF.